The clone carrying this TCR beta chain was counted a few times. Germline assignment: CDR1 SGHRS and CDR2 YFSETQ. This CDR3 comprises 14 residues. J was trimmed by 3 bases and V by 4 bases; bases with no gene match: 6. The data are from a study of cytomegalovirus exposure and HLA in healthy donors. Researchers ran the PCR with 60 Vbeta and 13 Jbeta primers. Sequencing was performed with immunoSEQ multiplex PCR; in TCRdb, only in-frame clones are kept and a portion is missing. Among 150,000 to 200,000 clones listed, just over 70% were seen once. This TCR came from a man aged 18-30 years in good health and CMV-seropositive. The sample was PBMCs. The chain carries TRBV5-1 and TRBJ1-1, with 7 bases fitting TRBD1. For the CDR3, the DNA is TGCGCCAGCAGCGTCGACAGGGTGGACACTGAAGCTTTCTTT. Residues: CASSVDRVDTEAFF.